The rows below give T cell receptor beta chains drawn from one sample of a study of cytotoxic CD8 clonotypes in ibrutinib-treated CLL. Profiled with immunoSEQ multiplex PCR; TCRdb holds only in-frame clones, not every one. The data contain about 130,000 clones, about 70% of them seen just once; the ten biggest clones take up around 4.9%. The sequencing used PBMCs, collected after 24 months of ibrutinib treatment. The source of these receptors is a human donor with chronic lymphocytic leukemia. Both conserved end residues are part of each CDR3. The D gene is left open where the match is weak. The size of a clone is reported for some rows only, either as once, few or many, or as a class for expanded clones.

TRBV7-2	TRBD1	.	TRBJ2-7	CASSLGQGNFDEQYF	TGTGCCAGCAGCCTGGGACAGGGTAATTTCGACGAGCAGTACTTC
TRBV6-5	.	.	TRBJ1-3	CASSYSGPGNTIYF	TGTGCCAGCAGTTACTCGGGGCCTGGAAACACCATATATTTT
TRBV2	.	.	TRBJ1-2	CASTRDNYGYTF	TGTGCCAGCACCCGAGACAACTATGGCTACACCTTC
TRBV2	TRBD1	.	TRBJ1-6	CATNPWTGGNSPLHF	TGTGCCACCAACCCATGGACAGGGGGAAACTCACCCCTCCACTTT
TRBV10-3	TRBD2	.	TRBJ2-7	CATGPGGRAEQYF	TGTGCCACCGGGCCGGGGGGGCGCGCCGAGCAGTACTTC
TRBV5-1	.	.	TRBJ2-1	CASSLSHVDEQFF	TGCGCCAGCAGCTTGAGTCACGTGGATGAGCAGTTCTTC
TRBV5-6	.	.	TRBJ1-4	CASSLRWTLNEKLFF	TGTGCCAGCAGCTTGAGATGGACTCTCAATGAAAAACTGTTTTTT
TRBV30	.	.	TRBJ2-7	CAWSGGGVSYEQYF	TGTGCCTGGAGTGGCGGAGGGGTGTCCTACGAGCAGTACTTC
TRBV9	.	.	TRBJ2-3	CASSVAGTLHTDTQYF	TGTGCCAGCAGCGTAGCGGGGACACTCCACACAGATACGCAGTATTTT
TRBV19	.	.	TRBJ2-7	CASSIQGSYEQYF	TGTGCCAGTAGTATCCAGGGATCCTACGAGCAGTACTTC
TRBV19	.	.	TRBJ1-4	CASSMAGWNEKLFF	TGTGCCAGTAGTATGGCAGGGTGGAATGAAAAACTGTTTTTT
TRBV29-1	.	.	TRBJ2-2	CSVEGWAGELFF	TGCAGCGTTGAGGGCTGGGCCGGGGAGCTGTTTTTT
TRBV18	.	.	TRBJ1-1	CASSLGGGVTEAFF	TGTGCCAGCTCACTTGGGGGTGGCGTCACTGAAGCTTTCTTT
TRBV7-9	.	.	TRBJ1-2	CASSSNTPSNYGYTF	TGTGCCAGCAGCAGTAACACCCCGTCTAACTATGGCTACACCTTC
TRBV7-9	.	few	TRBJ2-6	CASSGSGANVLTF	TGTGCCAGCAGCGGTTCTGGGGCCAACGTCCTGACTTTC
TRBV28	.	.	TRBJ1-1	CASTSTGQHTEAFF	TGTGCCAGCACCTCCACGGGACAACACACTGAAGCTTTCTTT
TRBV5-1	.	.	TRBJ2-7	CASSLVGTPGEQYF	TGCGCCAGCAGCTTGGTGGGGACCCCCGGCGAGCAGTACTTC
TRBV28	.	.	TRBJ2-5	CASRGTGSWETQYF	TGTGCCAGCAGGGGCACAGGGTCTTGGGAGACCCAGTACTTC
TRBV28	.	.	TRBJ2-1	CASSVGPGPDEQFF	TGTGCCAGCAGTGTGGGCCCGGGTCCCGATGAGCAGTTCTTC
TRBV9	.	once	TRBJ2-7	CASSREGLSNEQYF	TGTGCCAGCAGCAGAGAGGGGCTCTCGAACGAGCAGTACTTC
TRBV6-5	.	.	TRBJ1-1	CASSYTGTEAFF	TGTGCCAGCAGTTACACGGGCACTGAAGCTTTCTTT
TRBV7-7	TRBD1	.	TRBJ2-2	CASSLSGTGARTGELFF	TGTGCTAGCAGCTTAAGTGGGACAGGGGCTCGCACCGGGGAGCTGTTTTTT
TRBV5-1	.	.	TRBJ1-1	CASSLGAAAKAFF	TGCGCCAGCAGCTTGGGGGCAGCCGCAAAAGCTTTCTTT
TRBV15	.	.	TRBJ1-5	CATSRDREYEPQHF	TGTGCCACCAGCAGAGATAGAGAGTACGAGCCCCAGCATTTT